This T cell receptor beta chain was recovered during a study of CD8 T cells in ankylosing spondylitis. This CDR3 contains 16 residues. The V and J ends lost 0 bases and 3 bases, in that order; junction bases with no gene match: 5. CDR1 DFQATT and CDR2 SNEGSKA come from the germline V gene (reference sequence). Libraries of TCR beta came from quantitative 5'-RACE with molecular barcodes. TCRdb recomputed calls from the 5' RACE reads with MiXCR, one row per CDR3 protein. Of about 840,000 distinct CDR3 sequences in the sample, approximately 10% are singletons; the top ten hold roughly 0.51%. Whole-study results and caveats: Matched ankylosing spondylitis synovial fluid reportedly contained a significantly enriched population of disease-linked clones. It appeared that ankylosing spondylitis blood was characterized by a TCR beta motif of several highly homologous variants.

In this sample, this clonotype turned up a few times. Its target is unknown. The chain joins TRBV20-1 to TRBJ2-1, with 10 bases lining up with TRBD2. The sequencing input was blood, either unsorted or a sorted T cell fraction (not recorded which). The receptor comes from a male donor with ankylosing spondylitis. CDR3 nucleotide sequence: TGCAGTGCTAGAGACCAGACTAGCGGGTTCTACAATGAGCAGTTCTTC. It is translated as CSARDQTSGFYNEQFF.